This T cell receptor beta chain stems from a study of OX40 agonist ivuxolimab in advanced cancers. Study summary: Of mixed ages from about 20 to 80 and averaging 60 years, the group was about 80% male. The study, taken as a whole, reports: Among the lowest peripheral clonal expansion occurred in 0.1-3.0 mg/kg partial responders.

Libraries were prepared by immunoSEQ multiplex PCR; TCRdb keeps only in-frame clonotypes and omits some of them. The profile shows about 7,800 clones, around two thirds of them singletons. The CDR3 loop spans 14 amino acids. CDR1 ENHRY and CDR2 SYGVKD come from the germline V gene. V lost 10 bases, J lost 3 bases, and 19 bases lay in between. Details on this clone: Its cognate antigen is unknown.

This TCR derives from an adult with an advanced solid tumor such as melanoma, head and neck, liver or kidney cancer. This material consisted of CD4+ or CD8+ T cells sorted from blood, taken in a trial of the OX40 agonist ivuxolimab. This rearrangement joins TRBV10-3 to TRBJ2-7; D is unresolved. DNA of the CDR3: TGTGCCACCCCTCCAGCTACCGGAGACTACGAGCAGTACTTC. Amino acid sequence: CATPPATGDYEQYF.